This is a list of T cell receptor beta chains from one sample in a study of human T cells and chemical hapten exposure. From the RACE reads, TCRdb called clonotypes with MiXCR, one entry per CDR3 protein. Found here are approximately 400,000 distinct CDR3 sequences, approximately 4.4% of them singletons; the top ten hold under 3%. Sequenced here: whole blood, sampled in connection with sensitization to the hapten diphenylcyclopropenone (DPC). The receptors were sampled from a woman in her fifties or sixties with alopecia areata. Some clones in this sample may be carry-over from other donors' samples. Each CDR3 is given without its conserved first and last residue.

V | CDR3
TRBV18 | ASSPSQGYTEAF
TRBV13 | ASSTRTAEQY
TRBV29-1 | SVGPGLNYGYT
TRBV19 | ASSVRTSGFTGELF
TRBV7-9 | ASSLGQSNSPLH
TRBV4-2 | ASSRDRSGVDGYT
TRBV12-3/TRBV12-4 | ASRLSQGRSEKLF
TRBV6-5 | ASSSLAEGPSGANVLT
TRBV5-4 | ASRPGQGAFGANVLT
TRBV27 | ASSSEAGGTDTQY
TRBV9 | ASSVDPGGSNQPQH
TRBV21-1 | ASSKKKRDTLFRVYEQY
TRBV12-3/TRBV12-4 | ASSPLAYEQY
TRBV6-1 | ASSEAHRTGRDYGYT
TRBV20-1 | SARDQLYEQY
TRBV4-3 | ASSSITGVTGELF
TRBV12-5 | ASGGGGGSEAF
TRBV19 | ASSTTSGGFVEQY
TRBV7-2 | ASSVDSIYGYT
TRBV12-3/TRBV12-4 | ASSSGGDTGELF
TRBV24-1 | ATSDLTSGSLDEQF
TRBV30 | AWLVLGNTEAF
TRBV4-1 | ASSQADRSMDEQY
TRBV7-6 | ASSLGSSTEQY
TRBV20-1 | SARDLRGLPYEQY
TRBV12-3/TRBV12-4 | ASSPSPGYEQY
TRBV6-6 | ASSYSRAGGGTQY
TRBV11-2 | ASSLGTVRSTDTQY
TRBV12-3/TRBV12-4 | ASSRPGDPLH
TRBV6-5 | ASSPSDRVDGELF
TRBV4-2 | ASSQDGGQGGFWANEKLF
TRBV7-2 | ASSRGGFTGELF
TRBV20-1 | SAPDLAGALGNEQF